These 32 T cell receptor beta chains share one sample of origin, sequenced in a study of blood T cell repertoires in COVID-19. Data came from immunoSEQ multiplex PCR; TCRdb stores just in-frame clones and leaves some out. The data show some 90,000 clones, about nine tenths seen once. The sequencing sample was made of peripheral blood. These receptors were collected from a woman between 50 and 59 years old in a cohort sampled during active COVID-19.

The V gene is TRBV12-3 or TRBV12-4, the J gene TRBJ2-2, with no clear D. Between the trimmed V and J ends, which lost 1 base and 5 bases, there was a span of 5 bases. The CDR3 runs 13 residues. The DNA for the CDR3 is TGTGCCAGCAGTTTAGTCAGAACCGGGGAGCTGTTTTTT. Amino acid sequence: CASSLVRTGELFF.

This chain links TRBV5-4 with TRBJ2-7; 10 bases map to TRBD2. With 2 bases clipped from V and 2 bases from J, the junction kept 4 bases outside the gene matches. This CDR3 region has 15 residues. Germline values: CDR1 SGHNT, CDR2 YYREEE (reference sequence). The CDR3 spells CASSFGLAETYEQYF. The CDR3 coding sequence is TGTGCCAGCAGCTTTGGACTAGCGGAAACCTACGAGCAGTACTTC.

The chain joins TRBV6-5 to TRBJ1-1; 7 bases match TRBD1. CDR1 is MNHEY, CDR2 SVGAGI, per germline. The length of the CDR3 is 14 residues. V lost 4 bases, J lost 7 bases, and 9 bases stayed unmatched. The CDR3 DNA sequence: TGTGCCAGCAGTTCACCGGGACAGACCTATGAAGCTTTCTTT. It translates to CASSSPGQTYEAFF.

The chain combines TRBV19 with TRBJ1-1; D may be TRBD1 (6 bases). There are 15 residues in the CDR3. Trimming removed 6 bases at V and 1 base at J, with 15 bases between. Germline V lookup: CDR1 LNHDA, CDR2 SQIVND (reference sequence). The CDR3 reads CASSMTAGENTEAFF. CDR3 nucleotide sequence: TGTGCCAGTAGCATGACGGCAGGGGAGAACACTGAAGCTTTCTTT. Using reference TRBV19 and TRBJ1-1 for the parts outside the CDR3, the full variable domain is DGGITQSPKYLFRKEGQNVTLSCEQNLNHDAMYWYRQDPGQGLRLIYYSQIVNDFQKGDIAEGYSVSREKKESFPLTVTSAQKNPTAFYLCASSMTAGENTEAFFGQGTRLTVV.

J is TRBJ1-5 and V is TRBV12-5, with no clear D. The CDR3 is 13 amino acids. V was shortened by 2 bases and J by 7 bases, with 9 bases between the two germline ends. Germline CDR1 reads LGHNT; CDR2 reads FRNRAP. The CDR3 here is CASGLLPGQPQHF. DNA for the CDR3: TGTGCTAGTGGTTTGTTACCCGGGCAGCCCCAGCATTTT.

The chain uses TRBV5-4 and TRBJ1-3; perhaps TRBD1 as D (5 bases). The V gene lost 3 bases and the J gene lost 1 base, with 11 bases spanning the gap. Germline CDR1 and CDR2: SGHNT and YYREEE (reference sequence). The CDR3 consists of 15 residues. CDR3 in DNA: TGTGCCAGCAGCTCCGGATGGACATCTGGAAACACCATATATTTT. Protein product: CASSSGWTSGNTIYF.

V is TRBV6-2 or TRBV6-3 and J is TRBJ1-1; the D is unclear. Per germline, CDR1 MNHEY and CDR2 SVGEGT. V lost 6 bases and J 4 bases, leaving 12 bases between the germline ends. The CDR3 runs to 13 residues. Written as DNA, the CDR3 is TGTGCCAGCAGCCCCGCGGGAGGCACTGAAGCTTTCTTT. It codes for CASSPAGGTEAFF.

The J gene is TRBJ2-1, the V gene TRBV28, with 10 bases aligning to TRBD1. This CDR3 has 15 amino acids. With 7 bases clipped from V and 4 bases from J, the junction kept 7 bases outside the gene matches. Germline loops: CDR1 MDHEN, CDR2 SYDVKM. As DNA, the CDR3 is TGTGCCAGCACCTGGGGGACAGGGGAATACAATGAGCAGTTCTTC. Amino acid sequence: CASTWGTGEYNEQFF.

The rearrangement links TRBV19 to TRBJ2-5, with D possibly matching TRBD2 (7 bases). CDR1 and CDR2 from the germline V gene are LNHDA and SQIVND (reference sequence). CDR3 length: 13 residues. V lost 7 bases and J 5 bases, leaving 14 bases between the germline ends. The chain's CDR3 is CASKAGALETQYF. In DNA form, the CDR3 reads TGTGCCAGTAAGGCGGGGGCCCTGGAGACCCAGTACTTC.

This clone was seen only once. DNA of the CDR3: TGTGCCAGCAGCCCGACAGTGTCCTACAATGAGCAGTTCTTC. Translation gives CASSPTVSYNEQFF. The V call is TRBV7-3, the J call TRBJ2-1; TRBD1 might be the D (5 bases). The V and J ends lost 5 bases and 1 base respectively, with 9 bases between them. The CDR3 has 14 residues. Germline assignment: CDR1 SGHTA and CDR2 FQGTGA.

The J gene is TRBJ2-7, the V gene TRBV3-1 (or the pseudogene TRBV3-2), with 7 bases identical to TRBD2. The germline V gene encodes CDR1 LGHDT and CDR2 YNNKEL (reference sequence). Trimming removed 1 base from V and 4 bases from J; junction bases left unmatched: 7. The CDR3 is 15 amino acids. The CDR3 DNA reads as TGTGCCAGCAGCCAAGTCTCTAGCGGCGAATACGAGCAGTACTTC. Amino acid sequence: CASSQVSSGEYEQYF.

This clone has just one count. The V and J genes are TRBV7-9 and TRBJ2-5, with TRBD2 identical over 8 bases. The CDR3 sequence is 16 residues long. Germline V gene data show CDR1 as SEHNR and CDR2 as FQNEAQ (reference sequence). The V gene end was trimmed by 2 bases and the J gene end by 2 bases; junction bases not matched to a gene: 7. CDR3 DNA sequence: TGTGCCAGCAGCTTATCGCGGGGGGCATTTCAAGAGACCCAGTACTTC. Translation: CASSLSRGAFQETQYF.

The chain has TRBV19 and TRBJ2-2, with 9 bases fitting TRBD1. The germline V gene has CDR1 LNHDA and CDR2 SQIVND (reference sequence). This CDR3 is built from 16 residues. The V and J ends lost 7 bases and 4 bases, in that order; junction bases with no gene match: 10. CDR3 coding DNA: TGTGCCAGTACCCAGAACAGGGGGCGTGGCACCGGGGAGCTGTTTTTT. Residues: CASTQNRGRGTGELFF. Full variable domain (remainder filled in from reference TRBV19 and TRBJ2-2): DGGITQSPKYLFRKEGQNVTLSCEQNLNHDAMYWYRQDPGQGLRLIYYSQIVNDFQKGDIAEGYSVSREKKESFPLTVTSAQKNPTAFYLCASTQNRGRGTGELFFGEGSRLTVL.

The chain combines TRBV12-3 or TRBV12-4 with TRBJ1-2; 8 positions agree with TRBD1. V lost 5 bases and J lost 5; bases outside the gene matches: 4. This CDR3 is built from 13 residues. The CDR3 nucleotides are TGTGCCAGCAGTCCGACAGGGGAATATGGCTACACCTTC. Translated, it gives CASSPTGEYGYTF.

The chain joins TRBV5-1 to TRBJ2-7; 11 bases fit TRBD1. Germline assignment: CDR1 SGHRS and CDR2 YFSETQ. This CDR3 has 17 residues. V trimming: 4 bases; J trimming: 0 bases; junction bases outside the gene matches: 9. The CDR3 spells CASSTTGQGVYSYEQYF. The CDR3 region has the DNA TGCGCCAGCAGCACGACGGGACAGGGGGTTTACTCCTACGAGCAGTACTTC.

J is TRBJ2-7 and V is TRBV5-1, with 9 positions matching TRBD1. CDR1 is SGHRS and CDR2 is YFSETQ in the germline V gene. The CDR3 extends over 14 amino acids. Trimming removed 4 bases from V and 2 bases from J; junction bases left unmatched: 4. The CDR3 is CASSAGTGPYEQYF. DNA for the CDR3: TGCGCCAGCAGCGCCGGGACAGGGCCCTACGAGCAGTACTTC.

The chain employs TRBV6-5 and TRBJ2-5; TRBD2 agrees at 12 bases. Germline assignment: CDR1 MNHEY and CDR2 SVGAGI. Trimming at V came to 6 bases and at J to 5 bases, leaving 7 bases not matched to a gene. The CDR3 runs to 15 residues. The CDR3 DNA follows: TGTGCCAGCAGAGAGACTAGCGGGGGCTATGAGACCCAGTACTTC. This sequence encodes CASRETSGGYETQYF.

The J gene is TRBJ1-4, the V gene TRBV5-1, with 10 bases matching TRBD1. The CDR3 loop spans 15 amino acids. Germline V lookup: CDR1 SGHRS, CDR2 YFSETQ. Trimming at V came to 0 bases and at J to 5 bases, leaving 1 base not matched to a gene. CDR3 nucleotides: TGCGCCAGCAGCTTGGCGGGACAGGGGAATGAAAAACTGTTTTTT. Protein product: CASSLAGQGNEKLFF.

The chain combines TRBV10-1 with TRBJ2-3; 14 bases are shared with TRBD2. CDR3 length equals 15 residues. With V trimmed by 6 bases and J by 6 bases, 5 bases remained unmatched. Germline-derived CDR1 and CDR2 are WNHNN and SYGVQD (reference sequence). The CDR3 protein is CASSGTSGSRDTQYF. In DNA form, the CDR3 reads TGCGCCAGCAGCGGGACTAGCGGGAGTAGGGATACGCAGTATTTT.

This sequence joins TRBV30 and TRBJ2-7; 7 bases map to TRBD1. J lost 1 base, V lost 3 bases, and 12 bases had no gene match. This CDR3 is 16 amino acids long. CDR1 and CDR2 (germline): GTSNPN, SVGIG (reference sequence). The CDR3 loop is CAWRGIQGKISYEQYF. The CDR3 coding sequence is TGTGCCTGGAGAGGGATACAGGGGAAGATTTCCTACGAGCAGTACTTC.

By sample share, this clone is medium-sized. The V call is TRBV11-2, the J call TRBJ2-7; 10 bases agree with TRBD1. Germline V gives CDR1 SGHAT, CDR2 FQNNGV. Unmatched junction bases numbered 2, after V lost 3 bases and J lost 3 bases. The CDR3 contains 14 residues. As DNA, the CDR3 is TGTGCCAGCAGCTTTGGGACAGGGGACTACGAGCAGTACTTC. It specifies CASSFGTGDYEQYF.

V is TRBV6-1 and J is TRBJ2-7; unclear D gene. The CDR3 spans 16 residues. The V end lost 4 bases, the J end lost 2 bases, and 18 bases lay between the germline ends. Germline V gene data show CDR1 as MNHNS and CDR2 as SASEGT. CDR3 sequence (DNA): TGTGCCAGCAGTGCATCAAAGAATAGCTACGCCTACGAGCAGTACTTC. Translating it yields CASSASKNSYAYEQYF.

V usage is TRBV11-3 and J usage is TRBJ2-1; 9 bases fit TRBD2. V was pared by 3 bases and J by 3 bases, with 6 bases of the junction left unmatched. Germline CDR1 reads SGHNT; CDR2 reads YENEEA. The CDR3 sequence is 16 residues long. The CDR3 DNA is TGTGCCAGCAGCTTGGGGACTAGCAGACGCTACAATGAGCAGTTCTTC. As protein: CASSLGTSRRYNEQFF. Variable domain in full (rest from reference TRBV11-3 and TRBJ2-1): EAGVVQSPRYKIIEKKQPVAFWCNPISGHNTLYWYLQNLGQGPELLIRYENEEAVDDSQLPKDRFSAERLKGVDSTLKIQPAELGDSAVYLCASSLGTSRRYNEQFFGPGTRLTVL.

V is TRBV11-2 and J is TRBJ1-1; possible D gene TRBD1, 5 bases. Trimming took off 1 base at V and 3 bases at J, with 12 bases between the two ends. The CDR3 covers 15 residues. Germline V CDR1 and CDR2: SGHAT, FQNNGV. The CDR3 sequence: CASSLGSGLHTEAFF. CDR3 nucleotide sequence: TGTGCCAGCAGCTTAGGGTCAGGGTTGCACACTGAAGCTTTCTTT.

This rearrangement joins TRBV9 to TRBJ1-3, with TRBD1 matching over 10 bases. The CDR3 consists of 23 residues. With V trimmed by 1 base and J by 4 bases, 26 bases remained unmatched. Germline CDR1 is SGDLS and CDR2 is YYNGEE. The CDR3 reads CASSVSITSGTGVFLGSGNTIYF. CDR3 nucleotide sequence: TGTGCCAGCAGCGTATCCATCACGAGCGGGACAGGGGTGTTCCTGGGATCCGGAAACACCATATATTTT.

The chain links TRBV5-1 to TRBJ2-5, with D perhaps matching TRBD2 (6 bases). The CDR3 contains 16 residues. Trimming removed 3 bases at V and 1 base at J, with 16 bases between. Germline-derived CDR1 and CDR2 are SGHRS and YFSETQ. The CDR3 loop is CASSYATRLVQETQYF. The DNA of the CDR3 is TGCGCCAGCAGCTATGCCACTCGACTAGTCCAAGAGACCCAGTACTTC.

The chain carries TRBV7-2 and TRBJ1-2; 7 positions agree with TRBD1. This CDR3 region has 15 residues. Trimming removed 0 bases from V and 5 bases from J; junction bases left unmatched: 6. CDR1 is SGHTA and CDR2 is FQGNSA in the germline V gene. The CDR3 is CASSLAGTAGYGYTF. In DNA, the CDR3 is TGTGCCAGCAGCTTAGCAGGGACAGCGGGTTATGGCTACACCTTC. Based on the CDR3 plus reference TRBV7-2 and TRBJ1-2, the full variable domain is GAGVSQSPSNKVTEKGKDVELRCDPISGHTALYWYRQSLGQGLEFLIYFQGNSAPDKSGLPSDRFSAERTGGSVSTLTIQRTQQEDSAVYLCASSLAGTAGYGYTFGSGTRLTVV.

The rearrangement uses TRBV7-8 and TRBJ2-1; 12 positions agree with TRBD2. The CDR3 covers 20 residues. From germline, CDR1 is SGHVS and CDR2 FQNEAQ. V was clipped by 4 bases and J by 3 bases; unmatched bases: 16. CDR3 in amino acids: CASSYDQPTLAGGHYNEQFF. The DNA of the CDR3 is TGTGCCAGCAGCTATGATCAACCAACCCTAGCGGGGGGGCACTACAATGAGCAGTTCTTC.

The chain couples TRBV6-2 or TRBV6-3 to TRBJ2-7; 10 nucleotides line up with TRBD1. Trimming cost V 2 bases and J 0 bases; bases outside gene matches: 13. There are 19 residues in the CDR3. Germline-derived CDR1 and CDR2 are MNHEY and SVGEGT. The DNA of the CDR3 is TGTGCCAGCAGTTACCTCTCCTCCCGGACAGGGGGTTTCTCCTACGAGCAGTACTTC. Its translation is CASSYLSSRTGGFSYEQYF.

This clone was seen a handful of times. The chain joins TRBV12-3 or TRBV12-4 to TRBJ1-4, with D unresolved. Trimming took off 7 bases at V and 6 bases at J, with 12 bases between the two ends. The CDR3 is 13 residues long. CDR3 nucleotides: TGTGCCAGCACCCGCGGAGGTTATGAAAAACTGTTTTTT. Its protein product is CASTRGGYEKLFF.

The gene calls are TRBV29-1 and TRBJ2-7, with 8 bases matching TRBD1. Looked up from germline, CDR1 is SQVTM and CDR2 is ANQGSEA. The V gene end was trimmed by 7 bases and the J gene end by 5 bases; junction bases not matched to a gene: 16. CDR3 length: 15 residues. The chain's CDR3 is CSASSFGQGLDEQYF. The CDR3 nucleotides read TGCAGCGCCTCAAGCTTCGGACAGGGTCTCGACGAGCAGTACTTC.

The chain joins TRBV14 to TRBJ1-1, with D uncertain. V dropped 5 bases and J dropped 6 bases, with 19 bases sitting between them. The CDR3 has 15 amino acids. CDR1 and CDR2 (germline): SGHDN, FVKESK. CDR3 nucleotides: TGTGCCAGCAGCTCTCAACCGGGATCATCCCCTGAAGCTTTCTTT. As protein: CASSSQPGSSPEAFF.